The clone carrying this T cell receptor beta chain was observed a few times. Its cognate antigen is unknown. The V end lost 5 bases, the J end lost 2 bases, and 6 bases lay between the germline ends. The CDR3 consists of 11 residues. Germline CDR1 GTSNPN, CDR2 SVGIG (reference sequence). This specimen belongs to a study of regulatory T cells in long-lasting Graves disease. Looking at the study overall: Those with persistent Graves' disease had received antithyroid drugs for over 5 years with positive TSH receptor antibodies. Regarding the study as a whole: The TCR repertoire of persistent Graves' patients was less diverse than that of newly diagnosed ones. Repertoires from persistent disease leaned toward TRBV28, TRBJ1-2 and TRBJ2-5.

Library construction for TCR beta used iRepertoire HTBI primers and Arm-PCR of CDR3 regions. TCRdb used MiXCR to reprocess the multiplex PCR reads, holding one entry per CDR3 protein. The data contain roughly 450,000 distinct CDR3 sequences, approximately 23% of them singletons. Time point specified: persistent/refractory GD, antithyroid drugs over 5 years with positive TRAb. PBMCs provided the RNA from which the TCR library was made. Roughly 8.6 milliliters of peripheral blood were drawn into EDTA tubes. The J gene is TRBJ1-2, the V gene TRBV30; D perhaps matches TRBD1 (5 bases). This specimen was peripheral blood mononuclear cells (PBMCs), taken when the disease was refractory, from a patient treated with antithyroid drugs. The TCR originated in a female donor with Graves disease. CDR3 in DNA: TGTGCCTGGGGACAAAACTATGGCTACACCTTC. It is translated as CAWGQNYGYTF.